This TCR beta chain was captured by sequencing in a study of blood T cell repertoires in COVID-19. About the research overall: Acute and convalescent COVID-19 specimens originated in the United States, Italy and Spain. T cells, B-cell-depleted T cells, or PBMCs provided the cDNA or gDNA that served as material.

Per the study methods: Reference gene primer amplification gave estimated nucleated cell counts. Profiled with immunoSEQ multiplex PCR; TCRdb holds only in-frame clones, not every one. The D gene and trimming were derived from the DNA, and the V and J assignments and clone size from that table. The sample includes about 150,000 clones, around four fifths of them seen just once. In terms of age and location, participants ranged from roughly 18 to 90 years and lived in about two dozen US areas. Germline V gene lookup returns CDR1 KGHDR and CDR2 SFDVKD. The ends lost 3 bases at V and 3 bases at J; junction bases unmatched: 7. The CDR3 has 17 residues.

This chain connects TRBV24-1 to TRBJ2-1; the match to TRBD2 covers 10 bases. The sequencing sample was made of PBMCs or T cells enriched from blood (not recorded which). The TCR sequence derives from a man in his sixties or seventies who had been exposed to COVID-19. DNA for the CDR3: TGTGCCACCAGTGATCCGCTAGCGGGAGTCGGCTACAATGAGCAGTTCTTC. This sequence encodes CATSDPLAGVGYNEQFF.